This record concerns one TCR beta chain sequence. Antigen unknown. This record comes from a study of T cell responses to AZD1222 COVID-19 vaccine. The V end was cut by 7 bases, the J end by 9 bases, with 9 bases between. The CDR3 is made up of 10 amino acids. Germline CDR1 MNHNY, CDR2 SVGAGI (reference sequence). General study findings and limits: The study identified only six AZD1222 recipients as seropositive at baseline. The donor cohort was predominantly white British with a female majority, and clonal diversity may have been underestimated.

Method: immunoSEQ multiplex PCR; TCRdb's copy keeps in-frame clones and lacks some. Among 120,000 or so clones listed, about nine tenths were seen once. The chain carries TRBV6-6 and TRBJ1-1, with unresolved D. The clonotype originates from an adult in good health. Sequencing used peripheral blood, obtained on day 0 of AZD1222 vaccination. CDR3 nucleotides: TGTGCCAGCAAGATAAATAAAGCTTTCTTT. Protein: CASKINKAFF.